A few counts support the clone carrying this T cell receptor beta chain. The junction had 2 bases not matched to a gene; V was cut back by 4 bases and J by 5 bases. Germline V gene data show CDR1 as SGHNT and CDR2 as YENEEA. The CDR3 extends over 15 amino acids. The data derive from a study of early stage breast cancer tumors. Each sample had two DNA replicates, 0.5 ug blood or around 1.5 ug tissue. The protocol was immunoSEQ multiplex PCR, while the TCRdb copy is restricted to in-frame clones and leaves out a portion. The sample consists of around 31,000 clones, almost 75% of them appearing once. Tumor samples used roughly 20-50 mg of diced tissue.

V usage is TRBV11-3 and J usage is TRBJ2-1, with TRBD2 identical over 13 bases. Sequences were obtained from breast tumor tissue. This clonotype was sampled from a person aged 25-39 years with breast cancer. This chain's CDR3 is CASSSGTSGNNEQFF. The CDR3 nucleotides read TGTGCCAGCAGCTCCGGGACTAGCGGGAACAATGAGCAGTTCTTC.